This T cell receptor (beta chain) appears in the sequencing data of a study of immune evolution from preneoplasia to lung adenocarcinoma. Study outcomes and limitations: Later-stage lesions seemingly showed higher T cell density and diversity than normal lung.

The CDR3 covers 14 residues. Germline loops: CDR1 SGHRS, CDR2 YFSETQ. V lost 4 bases, J lost 3 bases, and 6 bases stayed unmatched. Profiling relied on immunoSEQ multiplex PCR, and the TCRdb table lists in-frame clones only, not all of them. Of more than 6,500 clones in the sample, 70% to 90% were seen once. As concerns this clone: No antigen is known for it.

Patient tissue came from resections in Japan or China, 2014–2017. This TCR came from an older person with lung adenocarcinoma. The rearrangement links TRBV5-1 to TRBJ1-2, with 7 bases that match TRBD1. Specimen: FFPE adjacent normal lung tissue. The CDR3 loop reads CASSTGAWDYGYTF. DNA for the CDR3: TGCGCCAGCAGCACAGGGGCTTGGGACTATGGCTACACCTTC.